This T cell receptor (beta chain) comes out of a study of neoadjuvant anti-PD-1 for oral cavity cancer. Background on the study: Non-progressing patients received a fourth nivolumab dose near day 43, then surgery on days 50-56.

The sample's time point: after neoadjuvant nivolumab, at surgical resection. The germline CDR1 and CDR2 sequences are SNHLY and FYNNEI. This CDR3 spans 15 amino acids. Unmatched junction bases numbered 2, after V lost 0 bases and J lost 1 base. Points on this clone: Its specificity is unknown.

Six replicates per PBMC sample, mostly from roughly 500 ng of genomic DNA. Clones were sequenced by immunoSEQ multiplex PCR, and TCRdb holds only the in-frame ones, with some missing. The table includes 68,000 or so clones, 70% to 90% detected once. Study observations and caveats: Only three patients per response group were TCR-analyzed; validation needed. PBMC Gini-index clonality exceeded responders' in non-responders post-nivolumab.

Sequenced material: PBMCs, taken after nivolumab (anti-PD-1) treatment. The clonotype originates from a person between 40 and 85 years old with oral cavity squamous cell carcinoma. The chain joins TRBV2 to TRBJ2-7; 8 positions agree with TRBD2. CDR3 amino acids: CASSEASGISYEQYF. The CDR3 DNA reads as TGTGCCAGCAGTGAAGCTAGCGGGATTTCCTACGAGCAGTACTTC.